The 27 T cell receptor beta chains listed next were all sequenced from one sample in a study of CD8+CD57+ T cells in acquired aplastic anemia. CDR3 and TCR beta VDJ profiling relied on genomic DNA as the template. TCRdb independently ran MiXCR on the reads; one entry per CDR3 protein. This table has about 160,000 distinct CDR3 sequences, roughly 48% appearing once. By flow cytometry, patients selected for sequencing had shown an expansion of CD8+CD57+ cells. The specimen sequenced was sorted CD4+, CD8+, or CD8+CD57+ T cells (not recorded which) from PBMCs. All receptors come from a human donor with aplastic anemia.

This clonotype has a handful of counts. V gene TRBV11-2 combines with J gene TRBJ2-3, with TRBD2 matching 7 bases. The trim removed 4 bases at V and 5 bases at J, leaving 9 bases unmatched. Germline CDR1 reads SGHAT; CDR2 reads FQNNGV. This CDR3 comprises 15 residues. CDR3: CASSSHGGGGDTQYF. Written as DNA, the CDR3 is TGTGCCAGCAGCTCCCATGGCGGGGGTGGAGATACGCAGTATTTT.

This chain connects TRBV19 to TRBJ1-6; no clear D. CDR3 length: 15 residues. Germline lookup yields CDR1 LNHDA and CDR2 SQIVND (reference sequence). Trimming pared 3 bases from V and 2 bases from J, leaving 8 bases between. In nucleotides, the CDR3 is TGTGCCAGTAGTATGACGGTGACCTATAATTCACCCCTCCACTTT. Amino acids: CASSMTVTYNSPLHF.

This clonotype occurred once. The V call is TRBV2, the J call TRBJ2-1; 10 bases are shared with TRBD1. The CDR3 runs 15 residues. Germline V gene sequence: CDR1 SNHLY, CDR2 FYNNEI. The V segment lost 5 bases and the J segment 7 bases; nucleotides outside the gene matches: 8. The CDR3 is CASSQRQGASNEQFF. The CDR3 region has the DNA TGTGCCAGCAGTCAACGACAGGGGGCGTCGAATGAGCAGTTCTTC.

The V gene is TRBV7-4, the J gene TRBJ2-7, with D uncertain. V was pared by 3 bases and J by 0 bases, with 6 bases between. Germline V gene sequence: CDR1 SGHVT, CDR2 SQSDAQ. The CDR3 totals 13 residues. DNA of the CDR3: TGTGCCAGCAGCTTTACCAGCTCCTACGAGCAGTACTTC. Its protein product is CASSFTSSYEQYF. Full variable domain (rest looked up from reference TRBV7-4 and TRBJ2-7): GAGVSQSPRYKVAKRGRDVALRCDSISGHVTLYWYRQTLGQGSEVLTYSQSDAQRDKSGRPSGRFSAERPERSVSTLKIQRTEQGDSAVYLCASSFTSSYEQYFGPGTRLTVT.

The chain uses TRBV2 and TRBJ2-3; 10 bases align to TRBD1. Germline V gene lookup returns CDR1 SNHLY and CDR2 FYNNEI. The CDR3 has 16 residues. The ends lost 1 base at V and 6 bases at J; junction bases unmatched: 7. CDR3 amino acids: CASSEEGQGSSDTQYF. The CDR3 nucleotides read TGTGCCAGCAGTGAAGAGGGACAGGGGTCGTCGGATACGCAGTATTTT.

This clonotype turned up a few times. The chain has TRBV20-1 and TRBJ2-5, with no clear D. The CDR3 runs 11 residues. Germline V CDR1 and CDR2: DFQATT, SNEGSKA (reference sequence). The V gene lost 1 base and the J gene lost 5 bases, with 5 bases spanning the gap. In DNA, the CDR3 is TGCAGTGCTAGAGTAGATGAGACCCAGTACTTC. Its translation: CSARVDETQYF.

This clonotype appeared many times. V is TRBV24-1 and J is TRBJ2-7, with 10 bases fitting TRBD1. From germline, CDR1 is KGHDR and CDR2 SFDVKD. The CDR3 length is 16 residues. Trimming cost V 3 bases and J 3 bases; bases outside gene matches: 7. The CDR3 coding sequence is TGTGCCACCAGTGATCCCGGAGGGGACAGGGGCTACGAGCAGTACTTC. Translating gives CATSDPGGDRGYEQYF.

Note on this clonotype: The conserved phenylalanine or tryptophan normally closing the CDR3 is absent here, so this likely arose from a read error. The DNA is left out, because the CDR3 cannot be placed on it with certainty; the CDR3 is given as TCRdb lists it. Here the CDR3 reads CASSLFAV. The V and J genes are TRBV7-3 and TRBJ1-3. The length of the CDR3 is 8 amino acids, counting both ends. In germline, CDR1 is SGHTA, CDR2 FQGTGA.

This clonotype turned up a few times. In DNA form, the CDR3 reads TGTGCCAGCAGTTACTCTCTTCGGGAGGGACCGAACACCGGGGAGCTGTTTTTT. Translating it yields CASSYSLREGPNTGELFF. The chain has TRBV6-2 or TRBV6-3 and TRBJ2-2, with 8 bases that match TRBD2. The germline CDR1 and CDR2 sequences are MNHEY and SVGEGT. CDR3 length: 18 amino acids. The junction had 6 bases not matched to a gene; V was cut back by 0 bases and J by 0 bases.

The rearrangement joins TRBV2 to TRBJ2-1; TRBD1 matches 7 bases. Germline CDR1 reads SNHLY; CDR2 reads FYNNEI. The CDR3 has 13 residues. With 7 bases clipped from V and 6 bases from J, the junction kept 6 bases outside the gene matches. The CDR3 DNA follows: TGTGCCAGCAATCCGGGACAGAGCAATGAGCAGTTCTTC. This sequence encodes CASNPGQSNEQFF.

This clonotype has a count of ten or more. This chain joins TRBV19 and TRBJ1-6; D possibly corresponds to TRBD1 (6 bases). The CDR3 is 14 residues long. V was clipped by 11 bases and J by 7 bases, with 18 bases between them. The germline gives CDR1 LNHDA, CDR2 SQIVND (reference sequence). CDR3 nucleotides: TGTGCCGGAAGGCAGGGGCAGGAAAATTCACCCCTCCACTTT. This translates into CAGRQGQENSPLHF.

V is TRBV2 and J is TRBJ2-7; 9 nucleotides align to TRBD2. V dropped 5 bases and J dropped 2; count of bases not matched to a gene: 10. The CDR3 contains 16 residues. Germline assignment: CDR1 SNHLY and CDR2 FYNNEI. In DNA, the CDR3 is TGTGCCAGCAGTCTGCCGGGACTAGCAGACACCTACGAGCAGTACTTC. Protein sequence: CASSLPGLADTYEQYF. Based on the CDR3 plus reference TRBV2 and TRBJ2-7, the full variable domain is EPEVTQTPSHQVTQMGQEVILRCVPISNHLYFYWYRQILGQKVEFLVSFYNNEISEKSEIFDDQFSVERPDGSNFTLKIRSTKLEDSAMYFCASSLPGLADTYEQYFGPGTRLTVT.

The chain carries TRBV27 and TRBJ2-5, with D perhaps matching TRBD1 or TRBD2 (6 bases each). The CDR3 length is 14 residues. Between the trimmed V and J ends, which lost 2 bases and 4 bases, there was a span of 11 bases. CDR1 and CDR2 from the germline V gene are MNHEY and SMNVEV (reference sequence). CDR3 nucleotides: TGTGCCAGCAGTTTAATAGGGGGGAGAGAGACCCAGTACTTC. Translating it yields CASSLIGGRETQYF.

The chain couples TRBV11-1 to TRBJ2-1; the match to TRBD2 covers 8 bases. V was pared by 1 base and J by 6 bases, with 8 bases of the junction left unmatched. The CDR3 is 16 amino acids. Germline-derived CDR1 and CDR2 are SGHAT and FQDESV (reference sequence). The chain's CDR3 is CASSLVAGLAINEQFF. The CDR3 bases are TGTGCCAGCAGCTTAGTAGCTGGACTAGCCATCAATGAGCAGTTCTTC.

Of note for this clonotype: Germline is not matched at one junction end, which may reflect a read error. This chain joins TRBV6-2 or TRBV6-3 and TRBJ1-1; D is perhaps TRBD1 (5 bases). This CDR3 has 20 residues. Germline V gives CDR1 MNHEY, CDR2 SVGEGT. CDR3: CASRYRVPYLGRVSNTEALF. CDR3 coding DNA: TGTGCCAGCAGGTACCGAGTGCCCTACCTGGGACGGGTATCGAACACTGAAGCTCTCTTT.

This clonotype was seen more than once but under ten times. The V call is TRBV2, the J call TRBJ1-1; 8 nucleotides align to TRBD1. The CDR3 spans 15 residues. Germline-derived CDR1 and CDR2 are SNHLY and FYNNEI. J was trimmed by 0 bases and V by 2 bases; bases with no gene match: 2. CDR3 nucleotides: TGTGCCAGCAGTGAACCACAGGGGGTGAACACTGAAGCTTTCTTT. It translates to CASSEPQGVNTEAFF.

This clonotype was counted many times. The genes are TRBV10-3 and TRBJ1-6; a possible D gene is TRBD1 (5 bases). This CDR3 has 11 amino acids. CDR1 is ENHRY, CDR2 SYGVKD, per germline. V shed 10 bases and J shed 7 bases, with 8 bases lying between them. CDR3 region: CATRENSPLHF. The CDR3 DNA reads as TGTGCCACCAGGGAAAATTCACCCCTCCACTTT.

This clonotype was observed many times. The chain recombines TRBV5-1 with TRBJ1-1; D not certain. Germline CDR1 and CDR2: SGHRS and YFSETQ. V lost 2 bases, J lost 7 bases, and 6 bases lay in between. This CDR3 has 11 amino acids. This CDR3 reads CASSFRDEAFF. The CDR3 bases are TGCGCCAGCAGCTTCAGAGATGAAGCTTTCTTT. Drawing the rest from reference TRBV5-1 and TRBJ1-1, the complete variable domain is KAGVTQTPRYLIKTRGQQVTLSCSPISGHRSVSWYQQTPGQGLQFLFEYFSETQRNKGNFPGRFSGRQFSNSRSEMNVSTLELGDSALYLCASSFRDEAFFGQGTRLTVV.

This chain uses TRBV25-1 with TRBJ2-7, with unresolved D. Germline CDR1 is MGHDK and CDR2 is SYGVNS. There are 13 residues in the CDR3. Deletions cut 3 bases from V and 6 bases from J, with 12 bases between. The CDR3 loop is CASSERLEPEQYF. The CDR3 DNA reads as TGTGCCAGCAGTGAGCGGCTAGAGCCCGAGCAGTACTTC.

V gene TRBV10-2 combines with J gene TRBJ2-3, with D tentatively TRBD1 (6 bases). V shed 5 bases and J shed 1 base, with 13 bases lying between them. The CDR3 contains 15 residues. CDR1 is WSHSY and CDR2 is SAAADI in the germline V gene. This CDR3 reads CASSQGNRGTDTQYF. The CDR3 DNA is TGCGCCAGCAGTCAGGGGAATCGGGGCACAGATACGCAGTATTTT.

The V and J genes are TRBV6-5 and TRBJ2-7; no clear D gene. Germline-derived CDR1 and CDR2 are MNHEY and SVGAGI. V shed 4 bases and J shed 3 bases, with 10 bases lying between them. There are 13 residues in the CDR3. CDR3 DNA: TGTGCCAGCAGTTCCGCCCGTGACTACGAGCAGTACTTC. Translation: CASSSARDYEQYF.

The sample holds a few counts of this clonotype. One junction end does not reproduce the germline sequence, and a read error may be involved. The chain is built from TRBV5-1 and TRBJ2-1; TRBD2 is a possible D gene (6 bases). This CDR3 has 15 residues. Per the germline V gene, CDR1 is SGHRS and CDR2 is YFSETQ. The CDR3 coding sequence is TGCGCCAGCAGCTTAGGGACTCAGCCCTACAATGAGCAGCTCTTC. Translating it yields CASSLGTQPYNEQLF. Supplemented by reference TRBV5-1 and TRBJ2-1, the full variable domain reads KAGVTQTPRYLIKTRGQQVTLSCSPISGHRSVSWYQQTPGQGLQFLFEYFSETQRNKGNFPGRFSGRQFSNSRSEMNVSTLELGDSALYLCASSLGTQPYNEQLFGPGTRLTVL.

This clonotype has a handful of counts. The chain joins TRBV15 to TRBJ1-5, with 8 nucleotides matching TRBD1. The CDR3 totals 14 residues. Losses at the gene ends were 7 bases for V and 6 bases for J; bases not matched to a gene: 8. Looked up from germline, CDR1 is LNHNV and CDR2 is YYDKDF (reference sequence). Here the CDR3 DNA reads TGTGCCACCACGACAGGGGTATGGGGTCAGCCCCAGCATTTT. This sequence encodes CATTTGVWGQPQHF.

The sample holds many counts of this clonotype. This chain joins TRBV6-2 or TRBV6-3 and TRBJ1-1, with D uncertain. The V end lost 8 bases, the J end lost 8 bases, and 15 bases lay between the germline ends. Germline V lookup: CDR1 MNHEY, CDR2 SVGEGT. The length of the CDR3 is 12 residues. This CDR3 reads CASCPSTGEAFF. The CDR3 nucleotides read TGTGCCAGCTGCCCCTCGACGGGAGAAGCTTTCTTT.

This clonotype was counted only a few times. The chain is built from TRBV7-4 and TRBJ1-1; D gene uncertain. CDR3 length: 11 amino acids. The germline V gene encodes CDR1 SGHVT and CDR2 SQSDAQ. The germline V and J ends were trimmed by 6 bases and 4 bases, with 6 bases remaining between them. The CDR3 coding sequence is TGTGCCAGCAGTTTTAGCACTGAAGCTTTCTTT. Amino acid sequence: CASSFSTEAFF.

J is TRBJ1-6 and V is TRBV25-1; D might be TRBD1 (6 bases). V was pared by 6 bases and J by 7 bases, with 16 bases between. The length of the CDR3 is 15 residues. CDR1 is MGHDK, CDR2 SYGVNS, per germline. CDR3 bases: TGTGCCAGCAGCCCGACGGGCGGGACAAATTCACCCCTCCACTTT. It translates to CASSPTGGTNSPLHF.

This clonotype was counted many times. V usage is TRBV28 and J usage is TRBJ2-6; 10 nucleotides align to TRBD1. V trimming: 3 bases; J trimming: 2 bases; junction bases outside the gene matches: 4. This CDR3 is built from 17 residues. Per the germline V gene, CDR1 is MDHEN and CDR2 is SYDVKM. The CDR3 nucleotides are TGTGCCAGCAGTTTGGGACAGGGGACAGCTGGGGCCAACGTCCTGACTTTC. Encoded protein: CASSLGQGTAGANVLTF.